These T cell receptor beta chains were read from a single sample in a study of monozygotic twins with inflammatory bowel disease. TCRdb reanalyzed the 5' RACE reads and collapses them to one entry per CDR3 protein, without DNA. This listing includes some 400,000 distinct CDR3 sequences. The sequenced sample was blood. The receptors derive from a human donor with ulcerative colitis or Crohn's disease, or a healthy co-twin of an affected twin (not recorded which). Each CDR3 is given with its conserved first and last residue. Each record gives: J gene, V gene, CDR3 protein.

J: TRBJ1-5; V: TRBV6-5; CDR3: CASSRTPHQPQHF
J: TRBJ1-1; V: TRBV7-8; CDR3: CASSPTGPANTEAFF
J: TRBJ2-3; V: TRBV4-3; CDR3: CASSQGPLADRNPDTQYF
J: TRBJ1-5; V: TRBV24-1; CDR3: CATSDPTKNQPQHF
J: TRBJ1-5; V: TRBV7-8; CDR3: CASSREMGDWHQPQHF
J: TRBJ1-1; V: TRBV20-1; CDR3: CSASSTVTEAFF
J: TRBJ1-1; V: TRBV29-1; CDR3: CSVQGWDTEAFF
J: TRBJ2-1; V: TRBV4-2; CDR3: CASSQDGGSYNEQFF
J: TRBJ1-1; V: TRBV7-2; CDR3: CASTPVWNTEAFF
J: TRBJ2-7; V: TRBV29-1; CDR3: CSVRQAGTYEQYF
J: TRBJ2-2; V: TRBV2; CDR3: CASKEGDIRTGELFF
J: TRBJ2-3; V: TRBV6-2/TRBV6-3; CDR3: CAIGTSGGDTQYF
J: TRBJ2-1; V: TRBV6-5; CDR3: CASSYSPQGTSYNEQFF
J: TRBJ1-1; V: TRBV12-5; CDR3: CASGTETGGTTAFF
J: TRBJ2-7; V: TRBV20-1; CDR3: CSARAGTGTNEQYF
J: TRBJ2-1; V: TRBV4-1; CDR3: CASSQEVLAGAAYNEQFF
J: TRBJ1-2; V: TRBV14; CDR3: CASSRGTASYGYTF
J: TRBJ2-1; V: TRBV7-2; CDR3: CASSFLADSSYNEQFF